These T cell receptor beta chains were read from a single sample in a study of blood T cell repertoires in COVID-19. Produced via immunoSEQ multiplex PCR; TCRdb's table is partial and in-frame only. The profile shows about 180,000 clones, approximately 83% of them singletons. Sequenced: peripheral blood. Receptors originate from a woman aged 40 to 49 with COVID-19, enrolled during active disease. CDR3s include the opening cysteine and the closing phenylalanine or tryptophan. A D gene is named only where the DNA matches it firmly. Size is stated for part of the rows, as once, few or many counts, or as a class when the clone is expanded.

size: few; length: 14; J: TRBJ2-1; D: NA; V: TRBV5-1; DNA: TGCGCCAGCGGCCGGGGAGGGGGAAACAATGAGCAGTTCTTC; CDR3: CASGRGGGNNEQFF
size: NA; length: 16; J: TRBJ1-2; D: TRBD1; V: TRBV14; DNA: TGTGCCAGCAGCCAAGACAGTCGAGGGGGCAGAGAAGGCTACACCTTC; CDR3: CASSQDSRGGREGYTF
size: NA; length: 17; J: TRBJ2-3; D: TRBD2; V: TRBV2; DNA: TGTGCCAGAAGTTGGGCGGGGGAAGACCCGAGCACAGATACGCAGTATTTT; CDR3: CARSWAGEDPSTDTQYF
size: NA; length: 16; J: TRBJ1-4; D: NA; V: TRBV3-1/TRBV3-2; DNA: TGTGCCAGCAGCACCGGGACACTCAACGGGAATGAAAAACTGTTTTTT; CDR3: CASSTGTLNGNEKLFF
size: few; length: 16; J: TRBJ2-7; D: TRBD2; V: TRBV5-1; DNA: TGCGCCAGCAGCCCTTTGACTAGCGGGAGGACCTACGAGCAGTACTTC; CDR3: CASSPLTSGRTYEQYF
size: NA; length: 14; J: TRBJ1-2; D: NA; V: TRBV6-5; DNA: TGTGCCATCCGTCCGGGAGGGTCCCTAAGGGGCTACACCTTC; CDR3: CAIRPGGSLRGYTF
size: NA; length: 15; J: TRBJ1-2; D: NA; V: TRBV5-4; DNA: TGTGCCAGCAGCCCGCTGAAGGCGTGGGGGGACGGCTACACCTTC; CDR3: CASSPLKAWGDGYTF
size: once; length: 13; J: TRBJ1-2; D: NA; V: TRBV12-3/TRBV12-4; DNA: TGTGCCAGCAGCCCCGACAGGAACTATGGCTACACCTTC; CDR3: CASSPDRNYGYTF
size: NA; length: 14; J: TRBJ2-3; D: NA; V: TRBV7-2; DNA: TGTGCCAGCAGCGGAGGACTGAGCACAGATACGCAGTATTTT; CDR3: CASSGGLSTDTQYF
size: NA; length: 15; J: TRBJ1-2; D: TRBD1; V: TRBV3-1/TRBV3-2; DNA: TGTGCCAGCAGCCACCCGGGACAGGGGGCGCGAGGCTACACCTTC; CDR3: CASSHPGQGARGYTF
size: NA; length: 17; J: TRBJ1-5; D: TRBD1; V: TRBV25-1; DNA: TGTGCCAGCAGCGCCTCAACAGGGGGATATAGCAATCAGCCCCAGCATTTT; CDR3: CASSASTGGYSNQPQHF
size: NA; length: 14; J: TRBJ2-7; D: TRBD1; V: TRBV6-5; DNA: TGTGCCAGCAGTTACGGAACAGGGGCGGACGAGCAGTACTTC; CDR3: CASSYGTGADEQYF
size: NA; length: 12; J: TRBJ2-7; D: NA; V: TRBV3-1/TRBV3-2; DNA: TGTGCCAGCAGCCAAGACTCCCCCCTCCGGTACTTC; CDR3: CASSQDSPLRYF
size: NA; length: 13; J: TRBJ1-3; D: NA; V: TRBV11-2; DNA: TGTGCCAGCAAATGGGCTTCGGGAAACACCATATATTTT; CDR3: CASKWASGNTIYF
size: NA; length: 14; J: TRBJ2-5; D: TRBD1; V: TRBV28; DNA: TGTGCCACCGAGGACAGGGGGCTTGGAGAGACCCAGTACTTC; CDR3: CATEDRGLGETQYF
size: once; length: 12; J: TRBJ2-7; D: NA; V: TRBV3-1/TRBV3-2; DNA: TGTGCCAGCAGCCAAGAAGGGGACGAGCAGTACTTC; CDR3: CASSQEGDEQYF
size: NA; length: 15; J: TRBJ1-5; D: NA; V: TRBV6-5; DNA: TGTGCCAGCAGTTCCGGGAGGCGGCCCAATCAGCCCCAGCATTTT; CDR3: CASSSGRRPNQPQHF
size: NA; length: 15; J: TRBJ1-2; D: TRBD1; V: TRBV27; DNA: TGTGCCAGCAGTTTATCCAACAGGGGTAACTATGGCTACACCTTC; CDR3: CASSLSNRGNYGYTF
size: NA; length: 15; J: TRBJ2-5; D: TRBD2; V: TRBV10-2; DNA: TGCGCCAGCAGTGAGCGGGGGGGCCGGGGGGAGACCCAGTACTTC; CDR3: CASSERGGRGETQYF
size: NA; length: 18; J: TRBJ1-2; D: TRBD1; V: TRBV6-4; DNA: TGTGCCAGCAGTGCCTCCGGGACAGGGCCAAGAAGCGGCTATGGCTACACCTTC; CDR3: CASSASGTGPRSGYGYTF
size: NA; length: 14; J: TRBJ1-2; D: TRBD1; V: TRBV6-5; DNA: TGTGCCAGCAGGCCCGGGACAGGGAACTATGGCTACACCTTC; CDR3: CASRPGTGNYGYTF
size: NA; length: 11; J: TRBJ1-2; D: NA; V: TRBV10-3; DNA: TGTGCCATTTCTCCGGACTATGGCTACACCTTC; CDR3: CAISPDYGYTF
size: NA; length: 15; J: TRBJ1-3; D: TRBD1; V: TRBV6-5; DNA: TGTGCCAGCAGGTCCGGGACAGGGTCTGGAAACACCATATATTTT; CDR3: CASRSGTGSGNTIYF
size: few; length: 14; J: TRBJ2-5; D: TRBD1; V: TRBV6-5; DNA: TGTGCCAGTAGGGACAGGGGGCTGTTGGAGACCCAGTACTTC; CDR3: CASRDRGLLETQYF
size: once; length: 12; J: TRBJ1-5; D: NA; V: TRBV6-4; DNA: TGTGCCAGCAGTACGGGGGGTCAGCCCCAGCATTTT; CDR3: CASSTGGQPQHF
size: once; length: 12; J: TRBJ2-7; D: TRBD1; V: TRBV10-3; DNA: TGTGCCATCAGTAGGACAGGGAGCGAGCAGTACTTC; CDR3: CAISRTGSEQYF
size: NA; length: 15; J: TRBJ1-2; D: TRBD1; V: TRBV27; DNA: TGTGCCAGCAGTTCCTGGACAGGGGGCCCTCACGGCTACACCTTC; CDR3: CASSSWTGGPHGYTF
size: NA; length: 10; J: TRBJ2-7; D: NA; V: TRBV9; DNA: TGTGCCAGCAGCGGGGAGGTGCAGTACTTC; CDR3: CASSGEVQYF
size: NA; length: 16; J: TRBJ2-6; D: NA; V: TRBV5-1; DNA: TGCGCCAGCAGCTTGTGGTCAGGGACTGGGGCCAACGTCCTGACTTTC; CDR3: CASSLWSGTGANVLTF
size: NA; length: 13; J: TRBJ2-1; D: NA; V: TRBV2; DNA: TGTGCCAGTGGTCGGACTACTCGGAATGAGCAGTTCTTC; CDR3: CASGRTTRNEQFF
size: NA; length: 17; J: TRBJ1-6; D: TRBD1; V: TRBV10-2; DNA: TGCGCCAGCAGTGATACAAATCAGGGGGCCAGGAATTCACCCCTCCACTTT; CDR3: CASSDTNQGARNSPLHF
size: NA; length: 17; J: TRBJ2-3; D: TRBD2; V: TRBV5-1; DNA: TGCGCCAGCAGCGTCAGATCCGGGACTAGCGGACGAGACACGCAGTATTTT; CDR3: CASSVRSGTSGRDTQYF
size: once; length: 14; J: TRBJ1-5; D: TRBD1; V: TRBV6-5; DNA: TGTGCCAGCAGGCTCACAGGGGTTAATCAGCCCCAGCATTTT; CDR3: CASRLTGVNQPQHF
size: NA; length: 15; J: TRBJ2-2; D: TRBD2; V: TRBV6-4; DNA: TGTGCCAGCAGTCCAGGCGGGGGGAACACCGGGGAGCTGTTTTTT; CDR3: CASSPGGGNTGELFF
size: NA; length: 11; J: TRBJ2-7; D: NA; V: TRBV2; DNA: TGTGCCAGTACACAGGGCCGGGGGCAGTACTTC; CDR3: CASTQGRGQYF
size: NA; length: 15; J: TRBJ2-6; D: TRBD1; V: TRBV27; DNA: TGTGCCAGCAGTTGGACAGGGAGGGGGGCCAACGTCCTGACTTTC; CDR3: CASSWTGRGANVLTF
size: NA; length: 16; J: TRBJ2-1; D: TRBD2; V: TRBV27; DNA: TGTGCCAGCAGTTTAACCTCTAGCGGGGACAGCGATGAGCAGTTCTTC; CDR3: CASSLTSSGDSDEQFF
size: NA; length: 15; J: TRBJ2-7; D: NA; V: TRBV3-1/TRBV3-2; DNA: TGTGCCAGCAGCCAAGATGGTTTTGGCGGCTACGAGCAGTACTTC; CDR3: CASSQDGFGGYEQYF
size: few; length: 15; J: TRBJ2-2; D: NA; V: TRBV29-1; DNA: TGCAGCGTTGTGTACGGGAGTCCGGACACCGGGGAGCTGTTTTTT; CDR3: CSVVYGSPDTGELFF
size: NA; length: 15; J: TRBJ1-5; D: NA; V: TRBV28; DNA: TGTGCCAGCAGTTCCCTTCGGGGGTCGAGTCAGCCCCAGCATTTT; CDR3: CASSSLRGSSQPQHF
size: few; length: 14; J: TRBJ2-3; D: TRBD2; V: TRBV19; DNA: TGTGCCAGTAGCCGCGGGGGGGGGACAGATACGCAGTATTTT; CDR3: CASSRGGGTDTQYF
size: NA; length: 11; J: TRBJ2-7; D: NA; V: TRBV27; DNA: TGTGCCAGCAGTTTTCGTTACGAGCAGTACTTC; CDR3: CASSFRYEQYF